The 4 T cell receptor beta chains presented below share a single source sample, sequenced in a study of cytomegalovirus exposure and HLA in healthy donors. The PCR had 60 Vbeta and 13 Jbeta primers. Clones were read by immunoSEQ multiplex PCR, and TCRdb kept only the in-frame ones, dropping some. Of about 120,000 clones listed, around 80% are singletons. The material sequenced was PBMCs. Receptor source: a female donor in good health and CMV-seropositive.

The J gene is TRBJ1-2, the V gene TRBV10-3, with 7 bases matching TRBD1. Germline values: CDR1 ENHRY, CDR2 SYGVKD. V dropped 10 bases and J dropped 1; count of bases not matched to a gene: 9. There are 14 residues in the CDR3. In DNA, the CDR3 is TGTGCCACCCGGGACAGCCTCTTTAACTATGGCTACACCTTC. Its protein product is CATRDSLFNYGYTF.

The CDR3 nucleotides are TGTGCCAGCAGTTATAATGAGGGTCAGCCCCAGCATTTT. Translated, it gives CASSYNEGQPQHF. The chain is built from TRBV6-5 and TRBJ1-5, with D unclear. The CDR3 is 13 amino acids. Looked up from germline, CDR1 is MNHEY and CDR2 is SVGAGI. V lost 3 bases and J 6 bases, leaving 9 bases between the germline ends.

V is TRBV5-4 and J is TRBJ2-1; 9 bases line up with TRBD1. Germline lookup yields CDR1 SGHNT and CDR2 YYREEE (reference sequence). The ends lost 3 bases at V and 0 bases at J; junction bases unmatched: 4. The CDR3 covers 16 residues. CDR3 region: CASSSGQGSSYNEQFF. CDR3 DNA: TGTGCCAGCAGCTCTGGACAGGGGAGCTCCTACAATGAGCAGTTCTTC.

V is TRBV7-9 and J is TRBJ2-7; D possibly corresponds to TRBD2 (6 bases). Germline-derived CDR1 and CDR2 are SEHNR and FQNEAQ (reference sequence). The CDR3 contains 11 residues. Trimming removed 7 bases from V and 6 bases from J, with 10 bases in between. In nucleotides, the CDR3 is TGTGCCAGCATGGGGGGTGCCGAGCAGTACTTC. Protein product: CASMGGAEQYF.